There are a few counts of the clone carrying this T cell receptor (beta chain). Its antigen is currently unknown. The data stem from a study of early T cells in non-severe SARS-CoV-2 infection. Study-level findings and limits: The matching step, a VDJdb search, favored anti-spike CD8 responses and missed private and CD4 specificities.

In the library, individual cDNA molecules carried attached unique molecular identifiers. TCRdb reanalysed the 5' RACE reads using MiXCR and keeps one entry per CDR3 protein. The repertoire consists of approximately 65,000 distinct CDR3 sequences, with over 9% occurring once and the leading ten covering roughly 1.7%. The V end lost 6 bases, the J end lost 4 bases, and 9 bases lay between the germline ends. The CDR3 has 12 amino acids. Sequenced sample: whole blood. The J gene is TRBJ1-2, the V gene TRBV12-3 or TRBV12-4; D is possibly TRBD1 (5 bases). This TCR came from an adult who was a healthcare worker with PCR-confirmed SARS-CoV-2 infection or an uninfected control (not recorded which). The CDR3 DNA follows: TGTGCCAGCAGGGACAATTCCTATGGCTACACCTTC. It encodes CASRDNSYGYTF.